This T cell receptor beta chain emerged from a study of CD8+ T cells in alopecia areata. General study points: Mice showed TCR sharing more clearly than patients did, possibly owing to HLA. Higher clonality and more expanded CD8+ clones appeared in lesional than normal scalp.

Sequencing relied on a cDNA template that was reverse transcribed from extracted RNA. The assay was immunoSEQ multiplex PCR, and TCRdb's table has in-frame clones only and misses some. The sample consists of about 150,000 clones, 40% to 50% of them appearing once. This CDR3 comprises 9 residues. The ends were cut back, 2 bases at V and 10 bases at J, with 5 bases in the middle. The germline V gene has CDR1 GTSNPN and CDR2 SVGIG (reference sequence). Alopecia areata patients provided lesional scalp punch biopsies and peripheral blood. Starting from PBMCs, sorting isolated CD4+ and CD8+ T cells. Points on this clone: Its antigen is not known.

This TCR was sampled from a human donor with alopecia areata. This chain joins TRBV30 and TRBJ1-2, with unresolved D. Sequencing used CD4+ T cells sorted from blood. CDR3 sequence reads: CAWSFPYTF. The DNA for the CDR3 is TGTGCCTGGAGTTTCCCCTACACCTTC.